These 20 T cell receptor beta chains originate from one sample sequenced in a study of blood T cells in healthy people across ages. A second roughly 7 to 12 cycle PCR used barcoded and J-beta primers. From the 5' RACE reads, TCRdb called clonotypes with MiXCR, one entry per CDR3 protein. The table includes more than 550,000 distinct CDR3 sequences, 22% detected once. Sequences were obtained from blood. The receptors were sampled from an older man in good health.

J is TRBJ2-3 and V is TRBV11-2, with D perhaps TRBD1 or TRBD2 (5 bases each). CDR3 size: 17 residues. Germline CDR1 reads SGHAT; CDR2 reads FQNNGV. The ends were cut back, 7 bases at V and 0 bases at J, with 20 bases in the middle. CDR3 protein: CASTRFRAGRSTDTQYF. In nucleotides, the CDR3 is TGTGCCAGCACCCGGTTCCGGGCAGGGAGAAGCACAGATACGCAGTATTTT.

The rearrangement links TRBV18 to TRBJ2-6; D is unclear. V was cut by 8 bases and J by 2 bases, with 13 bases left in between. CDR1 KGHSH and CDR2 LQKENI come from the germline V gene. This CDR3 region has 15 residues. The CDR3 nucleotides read TGTGCCAGCCCGCAGGAATTAACTGGGGCCAACGTCCTGACTTTC. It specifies CASPQELTGANVLTF.

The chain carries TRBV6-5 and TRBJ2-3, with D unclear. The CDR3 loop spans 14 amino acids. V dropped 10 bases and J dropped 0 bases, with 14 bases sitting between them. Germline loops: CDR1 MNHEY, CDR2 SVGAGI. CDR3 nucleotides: TGTGCCACAGCCTCCAGCTTTAGCACAGATACGCAGTATTTT. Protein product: CATASSFSTDTQYF.

CDR3: CASSLVPWTGGYEQYV. As DNA, the CDR3 is TGTGCCAGCAGCTTAGTGCCCTGGACAGGAGGATACGAGCAGTACGTC. The chain employs TRBV7-8 and TRBJ2-7; 7 bases are a match to TRBD1. CDR1 and CDR2 from the germline V gene are SGHVS and FQNEAQ. V lost 1 base to trimming and J lost 4 bases; unmatched junction nucleotides: 10. CDR3 size: 16 residues.

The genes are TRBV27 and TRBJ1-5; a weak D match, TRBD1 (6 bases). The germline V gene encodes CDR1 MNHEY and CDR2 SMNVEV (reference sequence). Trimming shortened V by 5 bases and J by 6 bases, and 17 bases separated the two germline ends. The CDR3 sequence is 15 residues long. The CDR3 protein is CASSARGGALQPQHF. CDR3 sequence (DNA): TGTGCCAGCAGTGCTAGGGGGGGGGCGCTTCAGCCCCAGCATTTT.

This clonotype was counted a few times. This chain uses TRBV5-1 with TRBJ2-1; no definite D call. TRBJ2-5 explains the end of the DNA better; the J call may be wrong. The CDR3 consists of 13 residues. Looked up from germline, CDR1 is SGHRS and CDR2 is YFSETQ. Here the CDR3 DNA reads TGCGCCAGCAGCTTGGCTACCCTAGAGACCCAGTACTTC. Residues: CASSLATLETQYF.

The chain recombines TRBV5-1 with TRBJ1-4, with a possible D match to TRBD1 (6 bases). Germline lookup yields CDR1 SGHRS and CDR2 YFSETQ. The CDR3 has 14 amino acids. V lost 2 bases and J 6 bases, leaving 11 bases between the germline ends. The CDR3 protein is CASSFTGSDEKLFF. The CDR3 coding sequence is TGCGCCAGCAGCTTTACAGGGTCGGATGAAAAACTGTTTTTT.

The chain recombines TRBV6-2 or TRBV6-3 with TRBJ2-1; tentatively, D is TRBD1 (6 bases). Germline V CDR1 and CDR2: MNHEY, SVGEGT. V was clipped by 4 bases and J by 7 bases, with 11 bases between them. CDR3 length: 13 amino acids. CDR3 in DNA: TGTGCCAGCAGTTTGGACAGAATAAATGAGCAGTTCTTC. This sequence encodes CASSLDRINEQFF.

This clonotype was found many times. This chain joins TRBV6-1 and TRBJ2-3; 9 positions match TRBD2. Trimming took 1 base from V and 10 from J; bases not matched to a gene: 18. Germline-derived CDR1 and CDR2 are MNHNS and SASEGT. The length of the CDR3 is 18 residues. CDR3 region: CASSEERRVRAGGLAQYF. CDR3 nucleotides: TGTGCCAGCAGTGAAGAAAGGAGGGTACGAGCGGGGGGATTAGCGCAGTATTTT.

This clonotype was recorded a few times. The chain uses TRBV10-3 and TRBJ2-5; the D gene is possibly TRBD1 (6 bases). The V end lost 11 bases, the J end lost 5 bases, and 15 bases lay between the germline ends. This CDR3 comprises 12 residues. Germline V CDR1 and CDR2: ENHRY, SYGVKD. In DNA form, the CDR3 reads TGTGCCTGCAGGGGAAGTCATGAGACCCAGTACTTC. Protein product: CACRGSHETQYF.

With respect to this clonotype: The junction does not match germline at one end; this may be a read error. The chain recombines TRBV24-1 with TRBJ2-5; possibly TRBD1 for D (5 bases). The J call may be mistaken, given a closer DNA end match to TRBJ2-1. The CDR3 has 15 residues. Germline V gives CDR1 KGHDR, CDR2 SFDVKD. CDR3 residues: CSTSDFRTPLNEQFF. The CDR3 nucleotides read TGTTCCACCAGTGATTTCCGGACACCGCTCAATGAGCAGTTCTTC.

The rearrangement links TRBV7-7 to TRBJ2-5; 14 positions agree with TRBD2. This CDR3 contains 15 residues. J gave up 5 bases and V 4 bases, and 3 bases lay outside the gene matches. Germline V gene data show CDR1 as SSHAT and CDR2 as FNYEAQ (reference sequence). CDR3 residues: CASSWTSGRWETQYF. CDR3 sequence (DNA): TGTGCCAGCAGCTGGACTAGCGGGAGGTGGGAGACCCAGTACTTC.

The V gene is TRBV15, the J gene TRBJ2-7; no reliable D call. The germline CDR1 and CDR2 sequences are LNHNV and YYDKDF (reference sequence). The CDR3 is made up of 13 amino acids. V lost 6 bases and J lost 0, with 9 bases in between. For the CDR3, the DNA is TGTGCCACCAGTTGGTCCAACTCCTACGAGCAGTACTTC. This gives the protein CATSWSNSYEQYF.

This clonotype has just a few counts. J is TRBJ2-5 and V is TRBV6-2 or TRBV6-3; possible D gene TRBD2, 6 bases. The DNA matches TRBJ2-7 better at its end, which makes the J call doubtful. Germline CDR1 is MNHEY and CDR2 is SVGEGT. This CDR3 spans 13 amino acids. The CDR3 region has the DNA TGTGCCAGCAGTTTGGAGGGTACCTTCGAGCAGTACGTC. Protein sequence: CASSLEGTFEQYV.

Here the CDR3 DNA reads TGCAGCTCGGCAGACAGGGGGAGAAACACTGAAGCTTTCTTT. This gives the protein CSSADRGRNTEAFF. This chain uses TRBV29-1 with TRBJ1-1; TRBD1 agrees at 9 bases. The CDR3 runs to 14 residues. Germline V gene sequence: CDR1 SQVTM, CDR2 ANQGSEA. The V gene end was trimmed by 8 bases and the J gene end by 2 bases; junction bases not matched to a gene: 9.

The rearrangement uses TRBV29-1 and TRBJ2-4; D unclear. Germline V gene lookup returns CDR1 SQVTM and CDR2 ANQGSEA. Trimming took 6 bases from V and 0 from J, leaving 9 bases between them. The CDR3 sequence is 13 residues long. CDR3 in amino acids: CSVVGIAKNIQYF. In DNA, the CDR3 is TGCAGCGTGGTAGGGATAGCCAAAAACATTCAGTACTTC.

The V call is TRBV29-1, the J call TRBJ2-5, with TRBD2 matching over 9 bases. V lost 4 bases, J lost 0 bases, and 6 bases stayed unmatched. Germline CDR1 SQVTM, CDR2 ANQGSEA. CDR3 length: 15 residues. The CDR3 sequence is CSVGASGNHQETQYF. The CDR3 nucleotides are TGCAGCGTTGGGGCTAGCGGGAACCACCAAGAGACCCAGTACTTC.

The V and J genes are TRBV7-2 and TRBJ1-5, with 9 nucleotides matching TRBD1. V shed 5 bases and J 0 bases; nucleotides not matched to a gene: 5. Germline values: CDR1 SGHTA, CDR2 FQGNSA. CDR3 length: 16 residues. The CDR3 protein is CASSPRTGDSNQPQHF. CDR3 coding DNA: TGTGCCAGCAGCCCTCGGACAGGGGATAGCAATCAGCCCCAGCATTTT.

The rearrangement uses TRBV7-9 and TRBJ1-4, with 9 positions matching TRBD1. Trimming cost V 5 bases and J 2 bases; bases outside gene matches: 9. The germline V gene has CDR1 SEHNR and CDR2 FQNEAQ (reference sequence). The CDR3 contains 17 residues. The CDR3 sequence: CASSPLQGATTNEKLFF. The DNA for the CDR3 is TGTGCCAGCAGCCCCCTACAGGGGGCGACGACTAATGAAAAACTGTTTTTT.

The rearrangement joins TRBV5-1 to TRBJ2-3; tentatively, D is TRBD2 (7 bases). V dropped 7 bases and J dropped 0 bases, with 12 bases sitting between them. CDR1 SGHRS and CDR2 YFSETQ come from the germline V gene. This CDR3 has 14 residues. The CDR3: CASRAGASTDTQYF. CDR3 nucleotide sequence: TGCGCCAGCCGCGCGGGGGCTAGCACAGATACGCAGTATTTT.